This T cell receptor (beta chain) appears in the sequencing data of a study of neurological immune-mediated disorders (dated by TCRdb to the late 2010s). General notes on the study: Among the approximately 34 multiple sclerosis patients, relapsing-remitting MS was present in around 31 and secondary progressive MS was present in 3. Alongside PBMC samples, the set of 106 TCR-beta libraries contained longitudinal samples, technical triplicates, and paired CD4+ and CD8+ T-cell subsets that had been sorted. Peripheral blood TCR-beta repertoires from HTLV-I-associated myelopathy (HAM/TSP) patients, multiple sclerosis patients and healthy controls were compared by UMI-based sequencing. The cohort was made up of some 70 subjects, consisting of around 14 HAM/TSP patients, approximately 35 multiple sclerosis patients and 20 healthy controls. The paper's findings and limits, for the study overall: Expanded clones from different subjects shared no identical CDR3 amino acid sequences, which suggests that TCR-beta repertoires were private in all groups. In a phylogenetic analysis, the repertoires of 18 out of 34 MS patients fell into a single cluster of related CDR3 sequences, pointing to a possible signature at the repertoire level. TCR clonal expansion was highest in HAM/TSP patients and lowest in MS patients, with MS patients falling below even healthy controls. The MS cluster was not associated with any clinical or MRI features, and the authors stated that larger cohorts are needed.

This clonotype was found many times. The antigen it binds to is not known. Germline is not matched at one junction end, which may reflect a read error. CDR1 and CDR2 (SGHTA, FQGNSA) derive from the germline V gene. The CDR3 spans 15 residues, from the cysteine through the phenylalanine. Only the CDR3 DNA is retained, 45 bases long and in frame from the first base. Unsorted PBMC libraries were generated from 2 million PBMCs stored in RNAlater at -80 °C until RNA extraction. The multiple sclerosis patients were enrolled in a US clinical protocol that evaluated disease progression with magnetic resonance imaging. Peripheral blood underwent Ficoll-Hypaque density gradient centrifugation to isolate PBMCs, which were then cryopreserved in liquid nitrogen. To synthesize cDNA, template-switch 5'RACE was performed with a primer carrying a 10-nucleotide random unique molecular identifier so that each TCR transcript was tagged. Every sequencing run covered 15-18 subjects and yielded more than 170 million TCR-beta sequences. The RNeasy kit was used to extract total RNA. The KAPA Real-time Library Amplification kit was used to amplify TCR-beta VDJ regions with primers for the TCR constant region and the 5'RACE anchor. A first PCR added sample indexes and Illumina adaptors, after which a second PCR increased the library yield. The roughly 650 bp TCR product was size-selected on a 2% E-gel SizeSelection system after Ampure bead purification. Before pooling, libraries had their quality checked on a Bioanalyzer, their concentration measured with Qubit, and their quantity determined with the Kapa Library Quantification kit. Libraries were sequenced paired-end 2 x 150 bp on an Illumina HiSeq 2500. To increase sequence diversity, roughly 24-32% phiX was spiked into each library pool. Per the original workflow: The quality-filtered reads were processed with the UMI-based MiGEC pipeline, whose error correction step removed more than 85% of the raw TCR sequences. IMGT germline references were used for alignment of VDJ genes, and clonotypes were defined by a unique CDR3 amino acid sequence together with V-J genes. Clonal expansion, Shannon diversity, and CDR3 relatedness (CalcPairwiseDistances, ClusterSamples) were evaluated with VDJtools, and phylogenetic trees were built with CLCbio workbench. Using coefficient-of-variation modelling across technical triplicates, the study counted a clone as expanded if it had at least 8 unique UMIs. TCRdb trimmed public reads at Q25 via fastp, called clones via MiXCR and kept in-frame beta chains. One record per CDR3 amino acid sequence lists the most common genes and DNA. For this entry, the V and J calls and clone size follow TCRdb and not the study's own pipeline. In this sample the table shows about 33,000 distinct CDR3 sequences, around 1.5% of which occur a single time. Together, the top ten hold about 9% of the sample.

The rearrangement joined TRBV7-2 to TRBJ2-1; a weak D assignment points to TRBD1 (6 bases agree). The sample taken for sequencing was PBMCs. This receptor was identified in a woman in her 30s with multiple sclerosis. The sequence in DNA is TGTGCCAGCAGGTTAGACAGGAGCTCCTACAATGAGCAGTTCTTC. The encoded protein is CASRLDRSSYNEQFF.